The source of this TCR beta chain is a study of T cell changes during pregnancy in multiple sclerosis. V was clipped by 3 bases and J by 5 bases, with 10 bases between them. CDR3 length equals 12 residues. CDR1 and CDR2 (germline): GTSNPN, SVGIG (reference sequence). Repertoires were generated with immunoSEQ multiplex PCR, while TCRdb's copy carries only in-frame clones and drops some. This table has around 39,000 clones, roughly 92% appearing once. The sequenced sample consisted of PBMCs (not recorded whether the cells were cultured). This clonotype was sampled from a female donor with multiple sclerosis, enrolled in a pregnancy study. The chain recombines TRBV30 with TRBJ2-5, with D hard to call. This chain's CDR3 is CAWSSPRETQYF. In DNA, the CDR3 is TGTGCCTGGAGCTCTCCAAGGGAGACCCAGTACTTC.